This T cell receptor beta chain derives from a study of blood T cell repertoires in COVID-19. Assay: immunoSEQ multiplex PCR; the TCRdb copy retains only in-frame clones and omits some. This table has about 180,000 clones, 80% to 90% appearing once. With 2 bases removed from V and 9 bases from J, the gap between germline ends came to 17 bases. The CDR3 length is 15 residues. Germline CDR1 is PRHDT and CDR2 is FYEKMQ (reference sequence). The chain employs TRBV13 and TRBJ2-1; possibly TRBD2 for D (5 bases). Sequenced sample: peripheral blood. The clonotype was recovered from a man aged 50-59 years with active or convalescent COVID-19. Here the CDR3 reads CASSLSSEGPSEQFF. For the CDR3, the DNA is TGTGCCAGCAGCTTATCCAGTGAGGGCCCTTCTGAGCAGTTCTTC.